The entry below describes one T cell receptor beta chain. The antigen is not known. These data originate in a study of shared clonotypes between healthy human individuals. The CDR3 runs 16 residues. Per the germline V gene, CDR1 is SGHNT and CDR2 is YYREEE (reference sequence). V was pared by 0 bases and J by 2 bases, with 6 bases of the junction left unmatched. Study-level results: The study's rarefaction showed incomplete sorted-subset sequencing despite large depth.

Only in-frame clones appear in the TCRdb table, and some are missing; sequencing was by immunoSEQ multiplex PCR. The repertoire includes some 1,100,000 clones, around 78% of them detected once, and more than 0.45% sits in the top ten. Negatively enriched CD4+ T cells were divided by CD45RA into naive and memory. The sequencing input was memory CD4+ T cells from PBMCs. The sample's subset: CD45RA-negative fraction. This TCR was sampled from a man between 18 and 35 years old in good health. Some clones in this sample may be carry-over from other donors' samples. V gene TRBV5-4 combines with J gene TRBJ2-7; 9 nucleotides line up with TRBD1. DNA of the CDR3: TGTGCCAGCAGCTTGGGCGGGACAGGGAACCCCTACGAGCAGTACTTC. It specifies CASSLGGTGNPYEQYF.